The 2 T cell receptor beta chains below come from one sample, sequenced in a study of T cells after yellow fever vaccination. TCRdb re-called the 5' RACE reads through MiXCR, storing one row per CDR3 protein. Of about 580,000 distinct CDR3 sequences listed, around 16% are singletons. The sample here was PBMCs, taken roughly 5 days after the first yellow fever vaccination. The receptors stem from a man younger than 35 who received the YFV17D yellow fever vaccine.

This clonotype was seen a few times. V usage is TRBV28 and J usage is TRBJ1-5; no reliable D call. CDR3 length: 15 residues. Trimming shortened V by 2 bases and J by 0 bases, and 8 bases separated the two germline ends. Per germline, CDR1 MDHEN and CDR2 SYDVKM. The CDR3 region has the DNA TGTGCCAGCAGTTTAGGGCGACTTAGCAATCAGCCCCAGCATTTT. Its protein product is CASSLGRLSNQPQHF.

The J gene is TRBJ2-1, the V gene TRBV7-9; the match to TRBD2 covers 8 bases. CDR1 is SEHNR and CDR2 is FQNEAQ in the germline V gene (reference sequence). V lost 5 bases and J lost 0; bases outside the gene matches: 3. CDR3 length: 15 residues. The CDR3, as DNA: TGTGCCAGCAGCCACAGCGGGAGCTCCTACAATGAGCAGTTCTTC. This codes for CASSHSGSSYNEQFF.